These 24 T cell receptor beta chains were sequenced from one sample in a study of T cell responses to AZD1222 COVID-19 vaccine. Assay used: immunoSEQ multiplex PCR; TCRdb lists only in-frame clones, some missing. Of tens of thousands of clones listed, approximately 91% were seen once; the top ten hold approximately 22%. The specimen comprised peripheral blood, sampled on day 0 of AZD1222 vaccination. Receptors were obtained from an adult in good health.

The chain combines TRBV6-5 with TRBJ1-3; D is uncertain. Trimming took 7 bases from V and 3 from J, leaving 4 bases between them. This CDR3 has 11 residues. Germline V lookup: CDR1 MNHEY, CDR2 SVGAGI. CDR3 in DNA: TGTGCCAGCATGCGTGGAAACACCATATATTTT. It is translated as CASMRGNTIYF.

The V and J genes are TRBV18 and TRBJ2-7; D ambiguous. The CDR3 totals 14 residues. Between the trimmed V and J ends, which lost 2 bases and 3 bases, there was a span of 11 bases. CDR1 is KGHSH and CDR2 is LQKENI in the germline V gene. The CDR3 DNA is TGTGCCAGCTCACCATCCTCGGATAACTACGAGCAGTACTTC. Its protein product is CASSPSSDNYEQYF.

CDR3 coding DNA: TGTGCCAGCAGTTACCGAAGGTCTAGCGGGGGGCCCCTGGGCCAGTACTTC. Its translation is CASSYRRSSGGPLGQYF. This sequence joins TRBV6-2 or TRBV6-3 and TRBJ2-7, with 11 bases lining up with TRBD2. CDR1 is MNHEY, CDR2 SVGEGT, per germline. This CDR3 has 17 residues. V lost 2 bases to trimming and J lost 10 bases; unmatched junction nucleotides: 16.

The rearrangement joins TRBV7-9 to TRBJ1-3, with 10 bases that match TRBD1. The CDR3 loop spans 17 amino acids. Per the germline V gene, CDR1 is SEHNR and CDR2 is FQNEAQ (reference sequence). Unmatched junction bases numbered 4, after V lost 2 bases and J lost 0 bases. In DNA form, the CDR3 reads TGTGCCAGCAGCTTATCAGACAGGGGGCCCTCTGGAAACACCATATATTTT. Translation gives CASSLSDRGPSGNTIYF. The entire variable domain, with the rest obtained from reference TRBV7-9 and TRBJ1-3, is as follows: DTGVSQNPRHKITKRGQNVTFRCDPISEHNRLYWYRQTLGQGPEFLTYFQNEAQLEKSRLLSDRFSAERPKGSFSTLEIQRTEQGDSAMYLCASSLSDRGPSGNTIYFGEGSWLTVV.

The V and J genes are TRBV5-1 and TRBJ2-3; 13 bases match TRBD2. The CDR3 is 17 amino acids. Germline CDR1 is SGHRS and CDR2 is YFSETQ. V shed 2 bases, J shed 4 bases, and the junction held 7 bases outside the gene matches. The CDR3 spells CASSFYGTSGAPDTQYF. Here the CDR3 DNA reads TGCGCCAGCAGCTTTTATGGGACTAGCGGGGCACCAGATACGCAGTATTTT.

V gene TRBV4-3 combines with J gene TRBJ2-7, with D uncertain. The V end lost 0 bases, the J end lost 3 bases, and 12 bases lay between the germline ends. The CDR3 runs to 15 residues. Germline V CDR1 and CDR2: LGHNA, YSLEER. In DNA, the CDR3 is TGCGCCAGCAGCCAAGATCGGTGGTGGGGCTACGAGCAGTACTTC. This translates into CASSQDRWWGYEQYF.

This clone was picked up a small number of times. J is TRBJ1-2 and V is TRBV5-6; TRBD1 aligns across 9 bases. The CDR3 runs to 16 residues. CDR1 is SGHDT, CDR2 YYEEEE, per germline. Losses at the gene ends were 4 bases for V and 4 bases for J; bases not matched to a gene: 11. CDR3 loop: CASSSRTGGAGYGYTF. The CDR3 nucleotides read TGTGCCAGCAGCAGCAGAACAGGGGGCGCGGGCTATGGCTACACCTTC.

This chain connects TRBV19 to TRBJ2-2; 7 nucleotides match TRBD1. The CDR3 sequence is 16 residues long. CDR1 is LNHDA and CDR2 is SQIVND in the germline V gene (reference sequence). The ends lost 6 bases at V and 0 bases at J; junction bases unmatched: 7. Here the CDR3 DNA reads TGTGCCAGTAGCCCTGGGACAGCTGCGAACACCGGGGAGCTGTTTTTT. It yields the protein CASSPGTAANTGELFF.

The chain uses TRBV19 and TRBJ1-5, with D perhaps TRBD1 (5 bases). The germline CDR1 and CDR2 sequences are LNHDA and SQIVND (reference sequence). V shed 5 bases and J shed 4 bases, with 12 bases lying between them. CDR3 length: 14 amino acids. The CDR3: CASSPVGGNQPQHF. CDR3 in DNA: TGTGCCAGTAGTCCGGTGGGGGGAAATCAGCCCCAGCATTTT.

The chain carries TRBV11-2 and TRBJ1-2; D remains unclear. Per the germline V gene, CDR1 is SGHAT and CDR2 is FQNNGV. Trimming left V 5 bases short and J 7 bases short, with 8 bases between. The CDR3 totals 11 residues. The CDR3 reads CASSRRVGYTF. CDR3 sequence (DNA): TGTGCCAGCAGCCGGAGGGTTGGCTACACCTTC.

V gene TRBV24-1 combines with J gene TRBJ2-5; D gene ambiguous. CDR1 and CDR2 (germline): KGHDR, SFDVKD. This CDR3 contains 14 residues. Trimming stripped 4 bases from V and 1 base from J, with 9 bases between. CDR3 DNA: TGTGCCACCAGTGACCGTAGGACCCAAGAGACCCAGTACTTC. This encodes CATSDRRTQETQYF.

The J gene is TRBJ1-5, the V gene TRBV15; D remains unclear. The CDR3 is made up of 15 amino acids. V lost 5 bases to trimming and J lost 0 bases, with 11 bases between them. The germline gives CDR1 LNHNV, CDR2 YYDKDF (reference sequence). CDR3: CATSQTLNSNQPQHF. The CDR3 nucleotides are TGTGCCACCAGCCAGACCCTGAATAGCAATCAGCCCCAGCATTTT.

This clone was observed a handful of times. The gene calls are TRBV12-3 or TRBV12-4 and TRBJ1-1; unclear D gene. Deletions cut 10 bases from V and 1 base from J, with 13 bases between. CDR3 size: 13 residues. The CDR3 here is CAMRRHQNTEAFF. In nucleotides, the CDR3 is TGTGCCATGAGAAGGCATCAGAACACTGAAGCTTTCTTT.

The V gene is TRBV2, the J gene TRBJ2-5; 8 bases agree with TRBD2. Trimming at V came to 0 bases and at J to 3 bases, leaving 9 bases not matched to a gene. Germline V gives CDR1 SNHLY, CDR2 FYNNEI. The CDR3 runs 17 residues. The CDR3 loop is CASSEALAGGPKETQYF. The CDR3 region has the DNA TGTGCCAGCAGTGAAGCTCTGGCGGGGGGTCCCAAAGAGACCCAGTACTTC.

The chain is built from TRBV18 and TRBJ2-1; maybe TRBD2 (6 bases). The CDR3 runs 13 residues. With 8 bases removed from V and 9 bases from J, the gap between germline ends came to 17 bases. Germline V gene sequence: CDR1 KGHSH, CDR2 LQKENI. The DNA of the CDR3 is TGTGCCAGCGGGGGGACGTGGGAGTTTGAGCAGTTCTTC. Its translation is CASGGTWEFEQFF. Drawing the rest from reference TRBV18 and TRBJ2-1, the complete variable domain is NAGVMQNPRHLVRRRGQEARLRCSPMKGHSHVYWYRQLPEEGLKFMVYLQKENIIDESGMPKERFSAEFPKEGPSILRIQQVVRGDSAAYFCASGGTWEFEQFFGPGTRLTVL.

This sequence joins TRBV6-1 and TRBJ1-2; 8 positions match TRBD1. V was pared by 8 bases and J by 5 bases, with 10 bases of the junction left unmatched. Germline assignment: CDR1 MNHNS and CDR2 SASEGT. The CDR3 consists of 14 residues. CDR3 residues: CASRTQGVVYGYTF. CDR3 nucleotides: TGTGCCAGCCGGACACAGGGGGTTGTTTATGGCTACACCTTC.

This clone has only a few counts. The chain combines TRBV19 with TRBJ1-6; possible D gene TRBD1, 5 bases. Per the germline V gene, CDR1 is LNHDA and CDR2 is SQIVND (reference sequence). The CDR3 runs to 15 residues. V lost 3 bases, J lost 0 bases, and 6 bases lay in between. The CDR3 region has the DNA TGTGCCAGTAGTATGGGGGGCTCCTATAATTCACCCCTCCACTTT. It encodes CASSMGGSYNSPLHF.

The V gene is TRBV6-2 or TRBV6-3, the J gene TRBJ2-5; TRBD1 matches 8 bases. The V segment lost 5 bases and the J segment 5 bases; nucleotides outside the gene matches: 10. Germline CDR1 MNHEY, CDR2 SVGEGT. There are 15 residues in the CDR3. In DNA, the CDR3 is TGTGCCAGCAGTCGGGACAGGCCCGTTCGGGAGACCCAGTACTTC. Protein product: CASSRDRPVRETQYF.

The V call is TRBV5-1, the J call TRBJ2-1; 7 nucleotides agree with TRBD1. The CDR3 length is 15 residues. V shed 3 bases, J shed 7 bases, and the junction held 10 bases outside the gene matches. The germline V gene has CDR1 SGHRS and CDR2 YFSETQ. The CDR3 spells CASSSLGQVGNEQFF. Written as DNA, the CDR3 is TGCGCCAGCAGCTCACTAGGACAGGTCGGGAATGAGCAGTTCTTC.

The V gene is TRBV6-2 or TRBV6-3, the J gene TRBJ2-2, with D unclear. The V gene's germline CDR1 is MNHEY and CDR2 SVGEGT. The CDR3 totals 13 residues. V lost 2 bases, J lost 5 bases, and 6 bases lay in between. The CDR3 is CASSYPETGELFF. The CDR3 DNA sequence: TGTGCCAGCAGTTACCCGGAGACCGGGGAGCTGTTTTTT.

This chain links TRBV19 with TRBJ2-7, with D uncertain. CDR3 length: 13 amino acids. V lost 4 bases and J 0 bases, leaving 7 bases between the germline ends. CDR1 and CDR2 from the germline V gene are LNHDA and SQIVND (reference sequence). CDR3 amino acids: CASSSVASYEQYF. In DNA, the CDR3 is TGTGCCAGTAGTAGTGTAGCCTCCTACGAGCAGTACTTC. Filled out from reference TRBV19 and TRBJ2-7, the complete variable domain reads DGGITQSPKYLFRKEGQNVTLSCEQNLNHDAMYWYRQDPGQGLRLIYYSQIVNDFQKGDIAEGYSVSREKKESFPLTVTSAQKNPTAFYLCASSSVASYEQYFGPGTRLTVT.

The rearrangement links TRBV14 to TRBJ2-2; D uncertain. Germline loops: CDR1 SGHDN, CDR2 FVKESK. Trimming took 1 base from V and 3 from J, leaving 15 bases between them. This CDR3 has 17 amino acids. CDR3 region: CASSQGGGSSDTGELFF. The CDR3 DNA reads TGTGCCAGCAGCCAAGGTGGTGGATCCAGTGACACCGGGGAGCTGTTTTTT. The full variable domain, rest sourced from reference TRBV14 and TRBJ2-2, is EAGVTQFPSHSVIEKGQTVTLRCDPISGHDNLYWYRRVMGKEIKFLLHFVKESKQDESGMPNNRFLAERTGGTYSTLKVQPAELEDSGVYFCASSQGGGSSDTGELFFGEGSRLTVL.

The chain uses TRBV7-2 and TRBJ1-1, with 8 bases identical to TRBD1. The junction had 13 bases not matched to a gene; V was cut back by 5 bases and J by 8 bases. From germline, CDR1 is SGHTA and CDR2 FQGNSA. The CDR3 has 15 residues. The CDR3 DNA sequence: TGTGCCAGCAGCCCCCAACCGGGACAGGTTGCAGAAGCTTTCTTT. Translated: CASSPQPGQVAEAFF.

This sequence joins TRBV15 and TRBJ1-5; 7 bases line up with TRBD1. V lost 0 bases and J lost 7; bases outside the gene matches: 9. The CDR3 is made up of 16 amino acids. Germline V CDR1 and CDR2: LNHNV, YYDKDF (reference sequence). The CDR3 DNA follows: TGTGCCACCAGCAGAGACGTGTGGCAGGGGGAGCAGCCCCAGCATTTT. It encodes CATSRDVWQGEQPQHF.